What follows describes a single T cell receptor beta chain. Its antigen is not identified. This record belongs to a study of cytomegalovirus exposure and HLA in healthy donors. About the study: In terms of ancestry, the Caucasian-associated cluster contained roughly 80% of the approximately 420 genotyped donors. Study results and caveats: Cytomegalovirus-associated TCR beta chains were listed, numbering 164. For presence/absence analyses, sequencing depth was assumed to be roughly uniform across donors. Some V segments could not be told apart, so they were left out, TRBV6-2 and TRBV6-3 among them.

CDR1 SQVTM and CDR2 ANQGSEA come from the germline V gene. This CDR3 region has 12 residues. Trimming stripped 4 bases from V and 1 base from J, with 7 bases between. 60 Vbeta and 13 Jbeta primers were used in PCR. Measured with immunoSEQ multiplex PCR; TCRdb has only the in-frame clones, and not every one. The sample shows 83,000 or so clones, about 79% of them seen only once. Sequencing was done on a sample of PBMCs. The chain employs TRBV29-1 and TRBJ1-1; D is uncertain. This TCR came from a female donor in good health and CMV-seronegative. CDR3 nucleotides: TGCAGCGTTGTGAGCGGGAACACTGAAGCTTTCTTT. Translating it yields CSVVSGNTEAFF. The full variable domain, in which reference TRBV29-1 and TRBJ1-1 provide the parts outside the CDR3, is SAVISQKPSRDICQRGTSLTIQCQVDSQVTMMFWYRQQPGQSLTLIATANQGSEATYESGFVIDKFPISRPNLTFSTLTVSNMSPEDSSIYLCSVVSGNTEAFFGQGTRLTVV.